This T cell receptor beta chain was identified in a study of Ad26.COV2.S vaccination and SARS-CoV-2 variants. On the study more broadly: COV1001, an Ad26.COV2.S trial, supplied this vaccine-arm donor.

Trimming left V 0 bases short and J 5 bases short, with 8 bases between. Germline lookup yields CDR1 SGDLS and CDR2 YYNGEE. The CDR3 sequence is 13 residues long. Data came from immunoSEQ multiplex PCR; TCRdb stores just in-frame clones and leaves some out. The table lists 380,000 or so clones, under 90% of them singletons. The treatment is: approximately 18 received Ad26.COV2.S at low or high dose, single or two shots; about 5 received placebo; per-sample allocation not given. Sampling happened 63 days after the first vaccine or placebo injection. The sequencing used peripheral blood, collected in a trial of Ad26.COV2.S vaccine versus placebo. V gene TRBV9 combines with J gene TRBJ2-5, with no clear D. The TCR was taken from a person between 18 and 60 years old who received the Ad26.COV2.S COVID-19 vaccine or a placebo. The CDR3 loop is CASSVAPQETQYF. The CDR3 DNA reads as TGTGCCAGCAGCGTAGCTCCGCAGGAGACCCAGTACTTC.